The 11 T cell receptor beta chains below all came from one sample that was sequenced in a study of cytomegalovirus exposure and HLA in healthy donors (dated by TCRdb to 2016 to 2017). The library was produced with the immunoSEQ multiplex PCR assay. The clones in this table, taken by TCRdb from immuneACCESS, are in-frame only. Not every clone is retained; where verified, under half of the shortfall comes from an unresolved V gene, and the cause of the rest is unknown. The sample data list tens of thousands of clones, and approximately 91% of these were observed just once. The ten largest clones add up to about 2.2% of the sample. The specimen was PBMCs. These TCRs come from a man aged 25-40 years in good health and CMV-seronegative.

This chain uses TRBV5-1 with TRBJ2-5, with TRBD1 as a possible D gene (5 bases). This CDR3 is 15 amino acids long. Trimming cost V 4 bases and J 5 bases, with 18 bases left between them. Germline CDR1 is SGHRS and CDR2 is YFSETQ. CDR3 in amino acids: CASSGQATAAETQYF. CDR3 DNA sequence: TGCGCCAGCAGCGGACAAGCGACGGCCGCGGAGACCCAGTACTTC.

The genes are TRBV29-1 and TRBJ1-2; D is perhaps TRBD1 (6 bases). Germline CDR1 reads SQVTM; CDR2 reads ANQGSEA. This CDR3 comprises 12 residues. Trimming shortened V by 4 bases and J by 3 bases, and 9 bases separated the two germline ends. This CDR3 reads CSVVRGDYGYTF. The DNA of the CDR3 is TGCAGCGTTGTCAGGGGCGACTATGGCTACACCTTC.

The chain is built from TRBV9 and TRBJ2-1; 8 nucleotides match TRBD2. The germline V gene encodes CDR1 SGDLS and CDR2 YYNGEE. This CDR3 contains 17 residues. V was clipped by 3 bases and J by 4 bases; unmatched bases: 12. This CDR3 reads CASSGNQERGSYNEQFF. For the CDR3, the DNA is TGTGCCAGCAGCGGAAACCAAGAGCGGGGGTCTTACAATGAGCAGTTCTTC.

The chain couples TRBV7-6 to TRBJ1-3; TRBD1 aligns across 10 bases. The junction had 6 bases not matched to a gene; V was cut back by 5 bases and J by 2 bases. The germline gives CDR1 SGHVS, CDR2 FNYEAQ. This CDR3 is 16 amino acids long. Here the CDR3 DNA reads TGTGCCAGCAGCGCCCGGGGGACAGGGGCTGGAAACACCATATATTTT. Translating gives CASSARGTGAGNTIYF.

The chain is built from TRBV9 and TRBJ2-1, with 11 bases fitting TRBD2. This CDR3 region has 16 residues. J lost 4 bases, V lost 0 bases, and 3 bases had no gene match. CDR1 and CDR2 from the germline V gene are SGDLS and YYNGEE. DNA for the CDR3: TGTGCCAGCAGCGTAGTCGCTAGCGGGAGGTACAATGAGCAGTTCTTC. Amino acid sequence: CASSVVASGRYNEQFF.

The rearrangement links TRBV30 to TRBJ2-7, with 9 bases aligning to TRBD2. Per germline, CDR1 GTSNPN and CDR2 SVGIG (reference sequence). The length of the CDR3 is 17 residues. The CDR3 sequence is CALDGVAGVTLAYEQYF. The CDR3 nucleotides are TGTGCTTTAGATGGGGTAGCGGGAGTGACGTTGGCCTACGAGCAGTACTTC.

The V call is TRBV6-1, the J call TRBJ2-3; 14 nucleotides match TRBD2. The CDR3 totals 18 residues. Germline lookup yields CDR1 MNHNS and CDR2 SASEGT. V dropped 4 bases and J dropped 4; count of bases not matched to a gene: 10. The CDR3 DNA reads as TGTGCCAGCAGTGGGAGGTCCGGACTAGCGGGGGGTTCAGATACGCAGTATTTT. It translates to CASSGRSGLAGGSDTQYF.

This chain links TRBV28 with TRBJ2-7, with 8 bases fitting TRBD2. This CDR3 has 14 residues. CDR1 is MDHEN, CDR2 SYDVKM, per germline. The J segment lost 2 bases and the V segment lost 5 bases, leaving 5 bases of the junction unmatched. The CDR3 here is CASSPPGGPYEQYF. DNA for the CDR3: TGTGCCAGCAGTCCTCCGGGGGGGCCCTACGAGCAGTACTTC.

The chain employs TRBV5-1 and TRBJ2-3; 8 positions agree with TRBD2. The CDR3 length is 17 residues. Germline V CDR1 and CDR2: SGHRS, YFSETQ. Germline trimming cut 0 bases from V and 7 bases from J; bases unmatched to any gene: 13. CDR3 nucleotide sequence: TGCGCCAGCAGCTTGGTTGTGCCGGGGGGGAGGACAAATACGCAGTATTTT. It specifies CASSLVVPGGRTNTQYF.

The chain couples TRBV6-5 to TRBJ2-7, with a possible D match to TRBD1 (5 bases). Deletions cut 6 bases from V and 2 bases from J, with 8 bases between. Germline assignment: CDR1 MNHEY and CDR2 SVGAGI. The CDR3 extends over 12 amino acids. The CDR3 region has the DNA TGTGCCAGCAGCAGGGTTCCCTACGAGCAGTACTTC. This codes for CASSRVPYEQYF.

The rearrangement uses TRBV6-5 and TRBJ2-5; TRBD2 agrees at 8 bases. The CDR3 length is 14 residues. V gave up 8 bases and J gave up 2 bases; unmatched junction bases: 7. Germline V CDR1 and CDR2: MNHEY, SVGAGI. Written as DNA, the CDR3 is TGTGCCAGCCGAACTAGCGGATATCAAGAGACCCAGTACTTC. Translating gives CASRTSGYQETQYF.